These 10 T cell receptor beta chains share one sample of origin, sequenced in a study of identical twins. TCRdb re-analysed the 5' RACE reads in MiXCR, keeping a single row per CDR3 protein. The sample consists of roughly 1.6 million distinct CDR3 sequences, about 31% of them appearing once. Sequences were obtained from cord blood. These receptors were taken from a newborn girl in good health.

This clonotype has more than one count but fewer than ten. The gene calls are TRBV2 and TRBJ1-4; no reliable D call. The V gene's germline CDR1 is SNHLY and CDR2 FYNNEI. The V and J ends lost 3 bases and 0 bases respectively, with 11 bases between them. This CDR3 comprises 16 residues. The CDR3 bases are TGTGCCAGCAGTGATAAGCCCTTTGCAACTAATGAAAAACTGTTTTTT. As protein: CASSDKPFATNEKLFF.

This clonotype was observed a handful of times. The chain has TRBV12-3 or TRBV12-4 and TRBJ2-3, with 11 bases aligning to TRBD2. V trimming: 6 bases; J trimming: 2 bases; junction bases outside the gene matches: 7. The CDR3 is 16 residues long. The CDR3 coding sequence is TGTGCCAGCAGCCGCGGGACTAGCGGAGTCACAGATACGCAGTATTTT. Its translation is CASSRGTSGVTDTQYF.

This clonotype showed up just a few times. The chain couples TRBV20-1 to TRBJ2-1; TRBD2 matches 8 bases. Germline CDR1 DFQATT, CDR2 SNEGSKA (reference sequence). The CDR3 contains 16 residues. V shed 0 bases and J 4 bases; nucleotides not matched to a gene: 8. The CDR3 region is CSARDTSGGRYNEQFF. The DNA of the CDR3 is TGCAGTGCTAGAGATACCAGCGGGGGCCGTTACAATGAGCAGTTCTTC.

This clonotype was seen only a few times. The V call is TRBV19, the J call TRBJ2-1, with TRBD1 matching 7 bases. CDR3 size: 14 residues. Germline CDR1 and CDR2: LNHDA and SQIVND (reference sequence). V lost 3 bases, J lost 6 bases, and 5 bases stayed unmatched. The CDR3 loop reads CASSIRGYRNEQFF. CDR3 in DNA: TGTGCCAGTAGTATCAGGGGGTATCGCAATGAGCAGTTCTTC.

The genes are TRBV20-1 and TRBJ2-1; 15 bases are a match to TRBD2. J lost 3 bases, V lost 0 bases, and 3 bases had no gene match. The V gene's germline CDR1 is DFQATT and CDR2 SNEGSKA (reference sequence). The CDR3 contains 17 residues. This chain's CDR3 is CSARDPGLAGGYNEQFF. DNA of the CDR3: TGCAGTGCTAGAGATCCGGGACTAGCGGGAGGCTACAATGAGCAGTTCTTC.

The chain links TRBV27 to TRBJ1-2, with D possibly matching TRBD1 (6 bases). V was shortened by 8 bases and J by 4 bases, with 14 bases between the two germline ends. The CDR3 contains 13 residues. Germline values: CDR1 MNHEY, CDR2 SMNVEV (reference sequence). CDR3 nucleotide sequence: TGTGCCAGCGCCAGGACAGCCGCCTATGGCTACACCTTC. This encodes CASARTAAYGYTF.

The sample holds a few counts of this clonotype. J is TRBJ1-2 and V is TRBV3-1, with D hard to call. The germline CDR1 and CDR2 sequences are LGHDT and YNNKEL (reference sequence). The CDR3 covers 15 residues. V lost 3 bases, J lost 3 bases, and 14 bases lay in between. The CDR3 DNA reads TGTGCCAGCAGCCAGACCAGTCCCACTGACTATGGCTACACCTTC. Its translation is CASSQTSPTDYGYTF. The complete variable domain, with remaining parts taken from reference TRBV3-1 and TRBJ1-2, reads DTAVSQTPKYLVTQMGNDKSIKCEQNLGHDTMYWYKQDSKKFLKIMFSYNNKELIINETVPNRFSPKSPDKAHLNLHINSLELGDSAVYFCASSQTSPTDYGYTFGSGTRLTVV.

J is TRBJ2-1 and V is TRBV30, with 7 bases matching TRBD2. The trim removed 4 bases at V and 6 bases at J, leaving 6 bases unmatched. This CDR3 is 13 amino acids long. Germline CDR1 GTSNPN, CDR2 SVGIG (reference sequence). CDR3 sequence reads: CAWTRLAPNEQFF. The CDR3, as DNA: TGTGCCTGGACGCGACTAGCCCCCAATGAGCAGTTCTTC.

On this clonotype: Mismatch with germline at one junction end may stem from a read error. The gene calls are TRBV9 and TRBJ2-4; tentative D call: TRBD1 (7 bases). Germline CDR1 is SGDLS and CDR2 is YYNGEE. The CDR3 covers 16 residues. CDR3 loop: CAGSVGGTDLGNIQYF. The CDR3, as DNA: TGTGCCGGCAGCGTAGGGGGGACAGACTTGGGAAACATTCAGTACTTC.

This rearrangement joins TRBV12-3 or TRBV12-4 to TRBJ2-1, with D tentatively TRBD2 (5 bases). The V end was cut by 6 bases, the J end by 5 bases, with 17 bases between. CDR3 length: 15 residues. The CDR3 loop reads CASSLMGSRNNEQFF. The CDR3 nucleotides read TGTGCCAGCAGCCTCATGGGGAGTCGCAACAATGAGCAGTTCTTC.